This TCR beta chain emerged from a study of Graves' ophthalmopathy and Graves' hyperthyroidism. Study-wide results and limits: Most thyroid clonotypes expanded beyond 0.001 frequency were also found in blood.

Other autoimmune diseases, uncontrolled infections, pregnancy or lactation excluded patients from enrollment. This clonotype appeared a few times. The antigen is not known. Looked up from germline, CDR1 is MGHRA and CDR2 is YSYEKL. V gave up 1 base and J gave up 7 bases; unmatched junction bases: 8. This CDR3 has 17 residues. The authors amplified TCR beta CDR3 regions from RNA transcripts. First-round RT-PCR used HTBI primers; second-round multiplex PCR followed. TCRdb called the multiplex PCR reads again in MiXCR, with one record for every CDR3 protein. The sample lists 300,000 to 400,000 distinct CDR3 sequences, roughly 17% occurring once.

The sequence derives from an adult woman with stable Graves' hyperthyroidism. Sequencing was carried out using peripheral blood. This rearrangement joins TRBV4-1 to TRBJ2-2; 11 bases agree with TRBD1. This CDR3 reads CASSQVGQGAGNGELFF. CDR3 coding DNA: TGCGCCAGCAGCCAAGTTGGACAGGGGGCAGGTAACGGGGAGCTGTTTTTT.